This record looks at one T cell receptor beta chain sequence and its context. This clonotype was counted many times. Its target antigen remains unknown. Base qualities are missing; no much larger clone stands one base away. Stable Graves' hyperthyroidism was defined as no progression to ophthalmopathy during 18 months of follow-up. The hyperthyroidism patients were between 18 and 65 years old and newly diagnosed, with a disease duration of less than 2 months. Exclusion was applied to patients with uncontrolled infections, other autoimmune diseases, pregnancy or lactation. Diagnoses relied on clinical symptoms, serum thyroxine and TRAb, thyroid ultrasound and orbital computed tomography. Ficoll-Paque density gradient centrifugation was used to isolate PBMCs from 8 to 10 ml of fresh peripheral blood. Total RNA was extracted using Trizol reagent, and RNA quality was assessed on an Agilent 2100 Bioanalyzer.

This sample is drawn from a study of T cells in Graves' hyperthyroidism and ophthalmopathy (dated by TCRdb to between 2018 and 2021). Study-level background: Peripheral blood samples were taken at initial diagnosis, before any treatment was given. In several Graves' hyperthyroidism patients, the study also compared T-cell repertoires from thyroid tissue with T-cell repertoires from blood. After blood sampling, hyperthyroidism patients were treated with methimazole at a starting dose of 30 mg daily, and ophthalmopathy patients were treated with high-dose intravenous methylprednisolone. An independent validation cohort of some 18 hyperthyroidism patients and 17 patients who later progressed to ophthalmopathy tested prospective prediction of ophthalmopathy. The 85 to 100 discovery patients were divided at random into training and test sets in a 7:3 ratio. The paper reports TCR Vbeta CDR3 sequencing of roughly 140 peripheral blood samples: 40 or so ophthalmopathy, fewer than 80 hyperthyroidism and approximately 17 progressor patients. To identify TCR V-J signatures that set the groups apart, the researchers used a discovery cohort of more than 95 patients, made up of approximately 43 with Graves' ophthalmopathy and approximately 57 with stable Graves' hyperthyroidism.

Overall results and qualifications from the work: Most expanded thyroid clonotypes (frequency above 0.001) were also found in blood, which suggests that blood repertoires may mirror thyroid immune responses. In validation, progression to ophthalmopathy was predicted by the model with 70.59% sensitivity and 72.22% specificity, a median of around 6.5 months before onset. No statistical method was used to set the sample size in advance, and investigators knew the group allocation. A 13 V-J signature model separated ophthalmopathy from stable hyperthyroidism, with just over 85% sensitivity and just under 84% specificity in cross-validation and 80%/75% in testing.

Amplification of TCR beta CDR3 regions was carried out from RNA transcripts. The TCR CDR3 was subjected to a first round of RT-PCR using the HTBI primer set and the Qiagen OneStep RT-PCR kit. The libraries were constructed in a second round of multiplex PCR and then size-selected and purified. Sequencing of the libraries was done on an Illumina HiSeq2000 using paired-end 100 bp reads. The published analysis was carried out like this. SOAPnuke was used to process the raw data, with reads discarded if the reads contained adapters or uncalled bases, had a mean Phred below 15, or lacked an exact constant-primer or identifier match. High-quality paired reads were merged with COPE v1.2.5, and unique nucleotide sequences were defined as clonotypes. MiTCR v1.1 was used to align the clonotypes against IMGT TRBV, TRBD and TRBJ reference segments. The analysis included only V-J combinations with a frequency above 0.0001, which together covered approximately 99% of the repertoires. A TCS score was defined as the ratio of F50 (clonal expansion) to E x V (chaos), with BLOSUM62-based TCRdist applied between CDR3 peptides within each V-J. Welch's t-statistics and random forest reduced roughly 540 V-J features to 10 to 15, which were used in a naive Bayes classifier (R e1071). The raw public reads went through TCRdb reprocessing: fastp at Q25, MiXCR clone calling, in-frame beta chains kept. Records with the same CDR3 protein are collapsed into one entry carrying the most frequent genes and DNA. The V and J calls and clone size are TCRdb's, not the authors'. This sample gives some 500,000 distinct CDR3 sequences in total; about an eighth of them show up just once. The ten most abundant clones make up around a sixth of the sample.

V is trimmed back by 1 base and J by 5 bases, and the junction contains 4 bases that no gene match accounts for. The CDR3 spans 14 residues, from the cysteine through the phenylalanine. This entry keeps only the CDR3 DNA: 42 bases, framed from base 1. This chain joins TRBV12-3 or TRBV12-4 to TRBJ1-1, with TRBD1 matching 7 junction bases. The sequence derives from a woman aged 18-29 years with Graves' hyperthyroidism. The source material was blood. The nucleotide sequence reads TGTGCCAGCAGTTTAGTCCAGGGGGGAACTGAAGCTTTCTTT. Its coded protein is CASSLVQGGTEAFF.